The 13 T cell receptor beta chains below come from one sample, sequenced in a study of technical replicates of blood from a handful of donors. Clones were sequenced by immunoSEQ multiplex PCR, and TCRdb holds only the in-frame ones, with some missing. The sample has tens of thousands of clones; 80% to 95% are singletons. The specimen sequenced was T cells isolated from PBMCs. The receptor set was obtained from a human donor in good health.

The chain uses TRBV28 and TRBJ1-1; 8 bases map to TRBD1. The ends lost 2 bases at V and 4 bases at J; junction bases unmatched: 6. Germline lookup yields CDR1 MDHEN and CDR2 SYDVKM. The CDR3 is 15 residues long. The CDR3 nucleotides read TGTGCCAGCAGTTTAGGGGACAGGACGAGCACTGAAGCTTTCTTT. Amino acids: CASSLGDRTSTEAFF.

V usage is TRBV29-1 and J usage is TRBJ1-5, with D perhaps matching TRBD1 (5 bases). The V end lost 5 bases, the J end lost 2 bases, and 13 bases lay between the germline ends. Germline V lookup: CDR1 SQVTM, CDR2 ANQGSEA. The CDR3 sequence is 14 residues long. CDR3 DNA sequence: TGCAGCGTTAGCCCGTCGGGGGGCAATCAGCCCCAGCATTTT. It codes for CSVSPSGGNQPQHF.

This clone was recorded once. V and J are TRBV7-3 and TRBJ2-1; 7 bases agree with TRBD2. V was clipped by 2 bases and J by 7 bases; unmatched bases: 5. The germline V gene has CDR1 SGHTA and CDR2 FQGTGA. This CDR3 is 14 amino acids long. The CDR3 here is CASSLQPSGNEQFF. Written as DNA, the CDR3 is TGTGCCAGCAGCTTACAGCCTAGCGGAAATGAGCAGTTCTTC.

J is TRBJ1-5 and V is TRBV19; 7 bases line up with TRBD1. This CDR3 has 13 residues. The germline V gene encodes CDR1 LNHDA and CDR2 SQIVND (reference sequence). V was clipped by 5 bases and J by 7 bases; unmatched bases: 5. For the CDR3, the DNA is TGTGCCAGTAGTCTTGACAGGGTACAGCCCCAGCATTTT. This gives the protein CASSLDRVQPQHF.

The chain is built from TRBV19 and TRBJ2-7; 8 positions agree with TRBD2. Germline trimming cut 3 bases from V and 3 bases from J; bases unmatched to any gene: 7. The CDR3 runs to 15 residues. CDR1 is LNHDA and CDR2 is SQIVND in the germline V gene (reference sequence). Here the CDR3 reads CASSIGGRYSYEQYF. The CDR3, as DNA: TGTGCCAGTAGTATTGGCGGGAGGTACAGCTACGAGCAGTACTTC.

The chain has TRBV7-9 and TRBJ2-7; D is possibly TRBD2 (6 bases). The V end was cut by 4 bases, the J end by 0 bases, with 13 bases between. The CDR3 is 15 amino acids. Per germline, CDR1 SEHNR and CDR2 FQNEAQ (reference sequence). The CDR3 reads CASSSPGLYSYEQYF. CDR3 DNA: TGTGCCAGCAGCTCACCGGGACTTTACTCCTACGAGCAGTACTTC.

The chain couples TRBV4-3 to TRBJ2-7; D uncertain. Germline CDR1 LGHNA, CDR2 YSLEER. This CDR3 contains 16 residues. Trimming pared 1 base from V and 0 bases from J, leaving 13 bases between. Here the CDR3 reads CASSQGVATVSYEQYF. CDR3 sequence (DNA): TGCGCCAGCAGCCAAGGTGTCGCTACCGTCTCCTACGAGCAGTACTTC.

CDR3: CASSLTLDGGLYTGELFF. The CDR3 coding sequence is TGTGCCAGCAGCTTAACCTTAGACGGGGGGCTCTACACCGGGGAGCTGTTTTTT. The chain couples TRBV7-3 to TRBJ2-2, with D perhaps matching TRBD2 (7 bases). The CDR3 extends over 18 amino acids. CDR1 is SGHTA, CDR2 FQGTGA, per germline. V lost 0 bases and J 3 bases, leaving 17 bases between the germline ends. Filled out from reference TRBV7-3 and TRBJ2-2, the complete variable domain reads GAGVSQTPSNKVTEKGKYVELRCDPISGHTALYWYRQSLGQGPEFLIYFQGTGAADDSGLPNDRFFAVRPEGSVSTLKIQRTERGDSAVYLCASSLTLDGGLYTGELFFGEGSRLTVL.

The rearrangement uses TRBV5-1 and TRBJ2-7; 8 nucleotides agree with TRBD2. Germline CDR1 SGHRS, CDR2 YFSETQ. Trimming cost V 0 bases and J 2 bases; bases outside gene matches: 13. CDR3 length equals 18 residues. CDR3 coding DNA: TGCGCCAGCAGCTTGGGGTCCGGGGGGGGACCGGTCACCTACGAGCAGTACTTC. Protein: CASSLGSGGGPVTYEQYF.

The V gene is TRBV27, the J gene TRBJ1-5, with 7 bases identical to TRBD1. The CDR3 has 14 residues. Trimming removed 5 bases from V and 5 bases from J; junction bases left unmatched: 6. Germline V gene data show CDR1 as MNHEY and CDR2 as SMNVEV (reference sequence). CDR3 amino acids: CASSITGAYQPQHF. The CDR3 nucleotides are TGTGCCAGCAGTATAACAGGGGCCTATCAGCCCCAGCATTTT.

This chain connects TRBV9 to TRBJ1-5, with 9 nucleotides matching TRBD1. The length of the CDR3 is 15 residues. The germline V gene has CDR1 SGDLS and CDR2 YYNGEE. V lost 3 bases to trimming and J lost 4 bases; unmatched junction nucleotides: 5. CDR3 sequence (DNA): TGTGCCAGCAGCGGGGGACAGGGAACAAATCAGCCCCAGCATTTT. Translated, it gives CASSGGQGTNQPQHF.

This rearrangement joins TRBV30 to TRBJ1-1; D not resolved. The CDR3 is 13 amino acids. The V end lost 7 bases, the J end lost 1 base, and 13 bases lay between the germline ends. Germline CDR1 GTSNPN, CDR2 SVGIG (reference sequence). CDR3 bases: TGTGCCTCAGCGGCTCCCCGGAACACTGAAGCTTTCTTT. Translating gives CASAAPRNTEAFF. Based on the CDR3 plus reference TRBV30 and TRBJ1-1, the full variable domain is SQTIHQWPATLVQPVGSPLSLECTVEGTSNPNLYWYRQAAGRGLQLLFYSVGIGQISSEVPQNLSASRPQDRQFILSSKKLLLSDSGFYLCASAAPRNTEAFFGQGTRLTVV.

This chain uses TRBV4-1 with TRBJ2-1, with 7 positions matching TRBD2. The CDR3 is 13 residues long. V lost 4 bases and J lost 8; bases outside the gene matches: 5. Per the germline V gene, CDR1 is MGHRA and CDR2 is YSYEKL. CDR3 residues: CASSRTSEHEQFF. The CDR3 nucleotides are TGCGCCAGCAGCCGTACTAGCGAGCATGAGCAGTTCTTC.